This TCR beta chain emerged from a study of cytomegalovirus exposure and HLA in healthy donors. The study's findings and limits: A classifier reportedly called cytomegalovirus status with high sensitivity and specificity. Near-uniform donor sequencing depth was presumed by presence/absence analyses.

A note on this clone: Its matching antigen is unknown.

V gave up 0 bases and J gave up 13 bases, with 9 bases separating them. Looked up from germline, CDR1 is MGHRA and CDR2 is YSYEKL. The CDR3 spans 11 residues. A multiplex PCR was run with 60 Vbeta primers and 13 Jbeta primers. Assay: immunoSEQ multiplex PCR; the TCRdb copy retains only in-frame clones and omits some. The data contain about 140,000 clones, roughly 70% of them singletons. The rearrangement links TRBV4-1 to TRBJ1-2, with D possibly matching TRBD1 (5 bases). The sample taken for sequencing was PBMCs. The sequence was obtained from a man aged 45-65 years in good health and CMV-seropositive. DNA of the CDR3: TGCGCCAGCAGCCAAGATTACGGGGGCACCTTC. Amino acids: CASSQDYGGTF.